A selection of T cell receptor beta chains follows, all from one sample in a study of cytomegalovirus exposure and HLA in healthy donors. Only in-frame clones appear in the TCRdb table, and some are missing; sequencing was by immunoSEQ multiplex PCR. The sample has 50,000 to 80,000 clones, roughly 89% seen once. Material: PBMCs. The receptors were gathered from a young woman in good health and CMV-seronegative. CDR3s include the opening cysteine and the closing phenylalanine or tryptophan.

J | V | CDR3
TRBJ1-2 | TRBV11-3 | CASSSPPGQGLYGYTF
TRBJ2-6 | TRBV7-9 | CASSLVRRAGANVLTF
TRBJ1-5 | TRBV5-1 | CASSTDSRNQPQHF
TRBJ2-1 | TRBV7-2 | CASSPEAGYGEQFF
TRBJ1-4 | TRBV28 | CASSPSPAGEKLFF
TRBJ2-1 | TRBV7-2 | CASTPGLAYNEQFF
TRBJ2-1 | TRBV28 | CASRTSGPYNEQFF
TRBJ1-1 | TRBV18 | CASSPRGDSGTEAFF
TRBJ2-5 | TRBV7-2 | CASSQGLAVTEETQYF
TRBJ2-5 | TRBV4-1 | CASSQSWSGSGQETQYF
TRBJ2-3 | TRBV29-1 | CSVVPSTGGAAGYF
TRBJ2-5 | TRBV9 | CASSPIPSGGQETQYF
TRBJ1-1 | TRBV5-1 | CASSVGPGQGYLSTEAFF
TRBJ1-4 | TRBV11-2 | CASSMGQGVEKLFF
TRBJ1-1 | TRBV15 | CATSRDRGPGTGDREMNTEAFF
TRBJ1-1 | TRBV14 | CASSQEALNTEAFF
TRBJ1-1 | TRBV7-9 | CASSRREAGGPTEAFF